The 10 T cell receptor beta chains given below trace back to one sample, sequenced in a study of cytomegalovirus exposure and HLA in healthy donors. The PCR had 60 Vbeta and 13 Jbeta primers. Measured with immunoSEQ multiplex PCR; TCRdb has only the in-frame clones, and not every one. The table lists 95,000 to 100,000 clones, approximately 74% of them singletons. Sequences were obtained from PBMCs. The receptors originated from a woman aged 40-49 years in good health and CMV-seronegative.

This clone was picked up one time. This chain links TRBV19 with TRBJ2-5; possible D gene TRBD2, 5 bases. Looked up from germline, CDR1 is LNHDA and CDR2 is SQIVND (reference sequence). The CDR3 covers 14 residues. The V gene lost 3 bases and the J gene lost 2 bases, with 10 bases spanning the gap. The CDR3 nucleotides are TGTGCCAGTAGTATCGGGATTTATCAAGAGACCCAGTACTTC. It translates to CASSIGIYQETQYF.

A word on this clone: A read error may produce the germline difference seen at one junction end. The chain recombines TRBV30 with TRBJ1-2; 7 bases match TRBD1. There are 14 residues in the CDR3. Per the germline V gene, CDR1 is GTSNPN and CDR2 is SVGIG (reference sequence). CDR3 region: CAWGVPPGGYGYTF. The CDR3 DNA is TGTGCCTGGGGTGTCCCCCCAGGGGGCTATGGCTACACCTTC.

V usage is TRBV5-1 and J usage is TRBJ2-3, with 10 bases fitting TRBD2. The CDR3 length is 17 residues. Germline CDR1 SGHRS, CDR2 YFSETQ. The V segment lost 4 bases and the J segment 5 bases; nucleotides outside the gene matches: 13. Here the CDR3 DNA reads TGCGCCAGCAGCCTGGAGAGCGGGAGGGCCGGGGGAGATACGCAGTATTTT. It yields the protein CASSLESGRAGGDTQYF.

This chain uses TRBV6-5 with TRBJ2-1; 7 nucleotides match TRBD1. Germline values: CDR1 MNHEY, CDR2 SVGAGI. This CDR3 contains 15 residues. The V gene end was trimmed by 2 bases and the J gene end by 6 bases; junction bases not matched to a gene: 7. CDR3 coding DNA: TGTGCCAGCAGTTACGCTACCAGGGGGAGCAATGAGCAGTTCTTC. The encoded protein is CASSYATRGSNEQFF.

The gene calls are TRBV5-1 and TRBJ2-6; 7 bases align to TRBD2. The germline V gene encodes CDR1 SGHRS and CDR2 YFSETQ. The CDR3 extends over 15 amino acids. V dropped 1 base and J dropped 2; count of bases not matched to a gene: 0. The CDR3 is CASSLRGAGANVLTF. In DNA form, the CDR3 reads TGCGCCAGCAGCTTGCGGGGGGCTGGGGCCAACGTCCTGACTTTC. Full variable domain (rest looked up from reference TRBV5-1 and TRBJ2-6): KAGVTQTPRYLIKTRGQQVTLSCSPISGHRSVSWYQQTPGQGLQFLFEYFSETQRNKGNFPGRFSGRQFSNSRSEMNVSTLELGDSALYLCASSLRGAGANVLTFGAGSRLTVL.

With regard to this clone: An end of the junction differs from the germline gene, which may be a read error. J is TRBJ2-5 and V is TRBV7-9; TRBD1 agrees at 7 bases. The last part of the DNA fits TRBJ2-7 better; the J call may be wrong. The CDR3 runs to 16 residues. Germline-derived CDR1 and CDR2 are SEHNR and FQNEAQ (reference sequence). Written as DNA, the CDR3 is TGTTCCAGCAGCCCTTTTCGAGGGGGCGGGTCCTACGAGCAGTACTTC. Translating it yields CSSSPFRGGGSYEQYF.

This chain connects TRBV10-3 to TRBJ1-3, with D unclear. CDR3 length: 13 amino acids. V was clipped by 6 bases and J by 0 bases, with 6 bases between them. Germline V gene lookup returns CDR1 ENHRY and CDR2 SYGVKD. CDR3: CAIRGVSGNTIYF. DNA of the CDR3: TGTGCCATCAGGGGAGTCTCTGGAAACACCATATATTTT.

The chain links TRBV6-6 to TRBJ2-3; TRBD1 is a possible D gene (8 bases). CDR3 size: 15 residues. V lost 2 bases and J lost 5, with 14 bases in between. Looked up from germline, CDR1 is MNHNY and CDR2 is SVGAGI (reference sequence). The CDR3 DNA follows: TGTGCCAGCAGTTACCTACAGGGGGGGCGAGATACGCAGTATTTT. It yields the protein CASSYLQGGRDTQYF.

The chain has TRBV2 and TRBJ1-4, with 11 nucleotides matching TRBD1. CDR1 is SNHLY, CDR2 FYNNEI, per germline. J lost 3 bases, V lost 9 bases, and 6 bases had no gene match. The CDR3 spans 15 residues. The CDR3 coding sequence is TGTGCCAGAGGACAGGGGGCAATTGCTAATGAAAAACTGTTTTTT. It specifies CARGQGAIANEKLFF. Complete variable domain (other parts from reference TRBV2 and TRBJ1-4): EPEVTQTPSHQVTQMGQEVILRCVPISNHLYFYWYRQILGQKVEFLVSFYNNEISEKSEIFDDQFSVERPDGSNFTLKIRSTKLEDSAMYFCARGQGAIANEKLFFGSGTQLSVL.

The V gene is TRBV18, the J gene TRBJ2-1; D call uncertain. Trimming pared 0 bases from V and 3 bases from J, leaving 6 bases between. The CDR3 contains 14 residues. Germline lookup yields CDR1 KGHSH and CDR2 LQKENI. DNA for the CDR3: TGTGCCAGCTCACCACCTGCTAACTACAATGAGCAGTTCTTC. Amino acid sequence: CASSPPANYNEQFF.